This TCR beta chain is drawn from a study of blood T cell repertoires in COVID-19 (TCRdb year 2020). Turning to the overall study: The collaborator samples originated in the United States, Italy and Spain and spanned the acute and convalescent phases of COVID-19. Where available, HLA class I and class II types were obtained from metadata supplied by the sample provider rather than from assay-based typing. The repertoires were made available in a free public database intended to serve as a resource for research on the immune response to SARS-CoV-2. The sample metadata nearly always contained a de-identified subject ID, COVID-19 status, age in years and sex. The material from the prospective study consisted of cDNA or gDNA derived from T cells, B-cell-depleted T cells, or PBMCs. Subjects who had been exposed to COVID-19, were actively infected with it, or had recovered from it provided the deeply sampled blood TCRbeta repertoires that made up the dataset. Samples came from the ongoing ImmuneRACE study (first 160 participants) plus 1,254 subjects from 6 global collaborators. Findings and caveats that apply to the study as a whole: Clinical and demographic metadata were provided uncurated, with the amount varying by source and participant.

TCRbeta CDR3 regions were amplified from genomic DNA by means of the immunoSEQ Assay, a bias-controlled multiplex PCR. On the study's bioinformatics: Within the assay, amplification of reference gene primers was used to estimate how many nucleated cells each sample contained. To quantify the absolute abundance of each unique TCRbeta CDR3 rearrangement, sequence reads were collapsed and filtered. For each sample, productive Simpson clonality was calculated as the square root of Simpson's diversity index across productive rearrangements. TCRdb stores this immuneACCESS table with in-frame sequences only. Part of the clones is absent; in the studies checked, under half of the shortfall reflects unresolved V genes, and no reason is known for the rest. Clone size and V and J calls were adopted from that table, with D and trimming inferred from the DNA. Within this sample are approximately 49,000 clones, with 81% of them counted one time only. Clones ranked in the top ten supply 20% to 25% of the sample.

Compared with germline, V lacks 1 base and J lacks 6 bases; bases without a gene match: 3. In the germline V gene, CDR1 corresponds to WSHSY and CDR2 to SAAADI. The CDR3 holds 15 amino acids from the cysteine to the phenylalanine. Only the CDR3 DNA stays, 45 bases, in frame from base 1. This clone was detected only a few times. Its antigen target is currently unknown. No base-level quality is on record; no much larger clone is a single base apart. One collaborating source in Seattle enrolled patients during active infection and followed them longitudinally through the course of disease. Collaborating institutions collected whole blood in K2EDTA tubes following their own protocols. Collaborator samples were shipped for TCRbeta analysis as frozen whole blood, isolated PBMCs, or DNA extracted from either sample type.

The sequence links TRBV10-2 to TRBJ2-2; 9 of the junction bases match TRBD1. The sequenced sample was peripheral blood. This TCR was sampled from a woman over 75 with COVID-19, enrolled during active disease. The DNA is TGCGCCAGCAGTGAGTGGACAGGGGAGGCCGGGGAGCTGTTTTTT. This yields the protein CASSEWTGEAGELFF.